This entry features one T cell receptor beta chain sequence. The antigen remains unidentified. Pooling of second doses given at about 4 or about 12 weeks was done. This CDR3 is built from 14 residues. Trimming removed 5 bases from V and 1 base from J; junction bases left unmatched: 1. CDR1 SEHNR and CDR2 FQNEAQ come from the germline V gene (reference sequence). This entry comes from a study of T cell responses to AZD1222 COVID-19 vaccine. Overall study results and limits: The donor group comprised mostly white British people and more females; the analysis possibly underestimated clonal diversity. Unmutated variant regions are reportedly targeted by nearly half of spike-specific TCRs.

Assay: immunoSEQ multiplex PCR; the TCRdb copy retains only in-frame clones and omits some. Of 65,000 to 90,000 clones in the sample, around 90% were seen once. The chain combines TRBV7-9 with TRBJ2-2; TRBD1 matches 7 bases. This sample comprised peripheral blood, obtained 28 days after the second AZD1222 dose. The sequence came from an adult who received the AZD1222 COVID-19 vaccine. The CDR3: CASSRDRNTGELFF. CDR3 DNA: TGTGCCAGCAGCCGGGACAGGAACACCGGGGAGCTGTTTTTT. The whole variable domain, filled in from reference TRBV7-9 and TRBJ2-2, reads DTGVSQNPRHKITKRGQNVTFRCDPISEHNRLYWYRQTLGQGPEFLTYFQNEAQLEKSRLLSDRFSAERPKGSFSTLEIQRTEQGDSAMYLCASSRDRNTGELFFGEGSRLTVL.